One and the same sample provided the 2 T cell receptor beta chains below, sequenced in a study of blood T cell repertoires in COVID-19. This table comes from immunoSEQ multiplex PCR, and its TCRdb copy is limited to in-frame clones, with some not included. The top ten clones hold more than 7.5% of a sample with 30,000 or so clones, roughly 85% of them seen once. The sample comprised peripheral blood. Every receptor here comes from a man older than 75 with active COVID-19.

The V call is TRBV20-1, the J call TRBJ2-1, with D unclear. Trimming pared 2 bases from V and 9 bases from J, leaving 8 bases between. Germline loops: CDR1 DFQATT, CDR2 SNEGSKA (reference sequence). This CDR3 is built from 11 residues. The CDR3 DNA is TGCAGTGCTAGAAGCTTTACTGAGCAGTTCTTC. Its translation: CSARSFTEQFF.

The chain links TRBV3-1 (or the pseudogene TRBV3-2) to TRBJ1-3; no reliable D call. CDR3 length: 14 residues. Germline loops: CDR1 LGHDT, CDR2 YNNKEL (reference sequence). Trimming left V 0 bases short and J 8 bases short, with 11 bases between. The CDR3 here is CASSQDLGGDTIYF. The CDR3 DNA sequence: TGTGCCAGCAGCCAAGATTTAGGCGGGGACACCATATATTTT.